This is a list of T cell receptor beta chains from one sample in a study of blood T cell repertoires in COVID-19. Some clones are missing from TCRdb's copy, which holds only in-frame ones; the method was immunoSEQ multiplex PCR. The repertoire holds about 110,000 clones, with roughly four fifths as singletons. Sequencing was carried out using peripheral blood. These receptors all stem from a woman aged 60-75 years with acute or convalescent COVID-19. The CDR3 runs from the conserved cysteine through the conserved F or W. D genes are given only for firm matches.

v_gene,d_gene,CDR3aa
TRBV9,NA,CASSRTPTSSYEQYF
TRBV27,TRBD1,CASSLYRGSYEQYF
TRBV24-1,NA,CATSDYRAGNTIYF
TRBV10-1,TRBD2,CASTEGVAGGNYGSYNEQFF
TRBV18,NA,CASSPLTEVRSYGYTF
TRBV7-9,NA,CASSLEVVGGYTF
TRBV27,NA,CASSSTGPGNTIYF
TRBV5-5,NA,CASSLGQYYGYTF
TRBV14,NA,CASSQDRGLNIQYF
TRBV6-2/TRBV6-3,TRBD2,CASSYFTTSGVNQETQYF
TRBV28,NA,CAHSLGDITSGANVLTF
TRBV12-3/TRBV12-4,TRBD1,CASSSYRGEQYF
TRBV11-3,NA,CASTLTAGEQFF
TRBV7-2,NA,CASSVGGEQYF
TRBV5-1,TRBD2,CASSLSGLAGLTDTQYF
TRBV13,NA,CASSLEYQTESNGYTF
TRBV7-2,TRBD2,CASSFTREVMEYTGELFF
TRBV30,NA,CAWSVWGRGGYTF
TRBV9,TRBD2,CASSVGGGYTDTQYF
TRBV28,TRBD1,CASSLGQNIRYTF
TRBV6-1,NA,CASSESYAYSNQPQHF
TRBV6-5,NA,CASSYSDRLNEKLFF
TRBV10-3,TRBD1,CAISDHRGQDQPQHF
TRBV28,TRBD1,CASRGIGQGAAVVTEAFF
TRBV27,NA,CASSLSSGNEQFF
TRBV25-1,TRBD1,CASRRRQGNEQYF
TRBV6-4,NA,CASSGGAGYGYTF
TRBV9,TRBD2,CASSVTGGATDTQYF
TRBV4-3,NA,CASSHRGF
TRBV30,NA,CAWGVRASSYNSPLHF
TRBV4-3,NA,CASSQDWVRTDSNQPQHF
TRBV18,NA,CASSPQRSEQYF